The 8 T cell receptor beta chains listed next were all sequenced from one sample in a study of cytomegalovirus exposure and HLA in healthy donors. 13 Jbeta primers and 60 Vbeta primers were used for the PCR. Generated by immunoSEQ multiplex PCR, the TCRdb table keeps only in-frame clones and is missing some. This table holds approximately 190,000 clones, around 78% found once. Sequences were obtained from PBMCs. The source is a woman aged 30 to 39 in good health and CMV-seropositive.

A word on this clone: The same CDR3 also results from other DNA sequences found in this sample. This sequence joins TRBV6-5 and TRBJ1-1; D perhaps matches TRBD1 (5 bases). The length of the CDR3 is 14 residues. V lost 4 bases and J lost 1, with 10 bases in between. The germline gives CDR1 MNHEY, CDR2 SVGAGI. Written as DNA, the CDR3 is TGTGCCAGCAGTTCTAACGACAGGAACACTGAAGCTTTCTTT. Protein product: CASSSNDRNTEAFF.

The chain links TRBV5-1 to TRBJ2-7; maybe TRBD1 (5 bases). Germline V gives CDR1 SGHRS, CDR2 YFSETQ. The CDR3 is 15 amino acids. V was shortened by 0 bases and J by 2 bases, with 12 bases between the two germline ends. The CDR3 region has the DNA TGCGCCAGCAGCTTGGACCAGGGCCAGACCTACGAGCAGTACTTC. Translating it yields CASSLDQGQTYEQYF.

In its sample, this clone was seen once. The chain carries TRBV19 and TRBJ1-2; a possible D gene is TRBD1 (6 bases). The CDR3 has 15 amino acids. Germline CDR1 reads LNHDA; CDR2 reads SQIVND (reference sequence). V dropped 6 bases and J dropped 7 bases, with 21 bases sitting between them. The CDR3 bases are TGTGCCAGTAGGCAACAACAGGGTTCTTCGGGTGGCTACACCTTC. Its protein product is CASRQQQGSSGGYTF. Variable domain in full (rest from reference TRBV19 and TRBJ1-2): DGGITQSPKYLFRKEGQNVTLSCEQNLNHDAMYWYRQDPGQGLRLIYYSQIVNDFQKGDIAEGYSVSREKKESFPLTVTSAQKNPTAFYLCASRQQQGSSGGYTFGSGTRLTVV.

This chain joins TRBV19 and TRBJ1-4; D may be TRBD1 (6 bases). Trimming removed 5 bases from V and 8 bases from J, with 15 bases in between. The germline gives CDR1 LNHDA, CDR2 SQIVND (reference sequence). This CDR3 has 14 amino acids. The CDR3 region has the DNA TGTGCCAGTAGTTCTGTGGGGGGGCGAGAAAAACTGTTTTTT. Its protein is CASSSVGGREKLFF.

This clone was seen once. This chain uses TRBV4-2 with TRBJ2-2, with TRBD2 as a possible D gene (5 bases). CDR1 LGHNA and CDR2 YNFKEQ come from the germline V gene. V gave up 0 bases and J gave up 0 bases, with 11 bases separating them. The CDR3 extends over 17 amino acids. The CDR3 DNA is TGTGCCAGCAGCCAAGAAAGTGAGCGGTCGAACACCGGGGAGCTGTTTTTT. This encodes CASSQESERSNTGELFF.

The chain employs TRBV29-1 and TRBJ2-3; possible D gene TRBD2, 5 bases. This CDR3 is built from 11 residues. The V gene lost 6 bases and the J gene lost 8 bases, with 12 bases spanning the gap. From germline, CDR1 is SQVTM and CDR2 ANQGSEA. The CDR3 DNA sequence: TGCAGCGTGGGTACTAGTTTTACGCAGTATTTT. It encodes CSVGTSFTQYF.

This clone was counted only a few times. The chain combines TRBV30 with TRBJ1-5; D may be TRBD1 (5 bases). Germline CDR1 GTSNPN, CDR2 SVGIG (reference sequence). V was clipped by 2 bases and J by 3 bases, with 8 bases between them. The length of the CDR3 is 13 residues. The CDR3 DNA reads TGTGCCTGGAGTAAAGGGGTCAATCAGCCCCAGCATTTT. This translates into CAWSKGVNQPQHF.

J is TRBJ2-3 and V is TRBV7-3, with 10 bases fitting TRBD1. The CDR3 contains 15 residues. Germline CDR1 SGHTA, CDR2 FQGTGA. V lost 5 bases, J lost 9 bases, and 11 bases stayed unmatched. The CDR3 loop is CASSLDRGRIGTQYF. In nucleotides, the CDR3 is TGTGCCAGCAGCCTAGACAGGGGGCGAATAGGGACGCAGTATTTT.